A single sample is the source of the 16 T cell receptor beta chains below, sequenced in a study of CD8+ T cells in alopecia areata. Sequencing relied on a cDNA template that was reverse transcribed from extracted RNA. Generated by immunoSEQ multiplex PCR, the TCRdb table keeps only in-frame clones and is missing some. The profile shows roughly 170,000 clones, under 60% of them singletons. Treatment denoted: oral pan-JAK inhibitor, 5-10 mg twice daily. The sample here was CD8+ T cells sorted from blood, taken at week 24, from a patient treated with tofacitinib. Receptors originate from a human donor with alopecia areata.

CDR3 sequence (DNA): TGTGCCAGCAGCTTAGACGTACAGGGTAATCAGCCCCAGCATTTT. It specifies CASSLDVQGNQPQHF. V gene TRBV11-2 combines with J gene TRBJ1-5, with D tentatively TRBD1 (6 bases). The CDR3 loop spans 15 amino acids. CDR1 and CDR2 from the germline V gene are SGHAT and FQNNGV. The ends were cut back, 0 bases at V and 4 bases at J, with 10 bases in the middle.

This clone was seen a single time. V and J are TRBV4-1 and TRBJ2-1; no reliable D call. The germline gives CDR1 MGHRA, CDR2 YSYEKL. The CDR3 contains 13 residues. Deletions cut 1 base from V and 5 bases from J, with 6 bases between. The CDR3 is CASSQVGDNEQFF. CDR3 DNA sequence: TGCGCCAGCAGCCAAGTAGGCGACAATGAGCAGTTCTTC.

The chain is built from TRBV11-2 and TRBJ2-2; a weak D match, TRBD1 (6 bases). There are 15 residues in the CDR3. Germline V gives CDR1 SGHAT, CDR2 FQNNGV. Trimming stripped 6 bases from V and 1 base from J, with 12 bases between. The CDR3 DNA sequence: TGTGCCAGCAGATCAGGGGACCAGAACACCGGGGAGCTGTTTTTT. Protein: CASRSGDQNTGELFF.

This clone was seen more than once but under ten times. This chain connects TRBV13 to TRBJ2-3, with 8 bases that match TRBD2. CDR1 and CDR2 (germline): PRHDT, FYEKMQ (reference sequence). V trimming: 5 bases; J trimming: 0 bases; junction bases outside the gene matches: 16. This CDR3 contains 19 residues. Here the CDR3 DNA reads TGTGCCAGCAGCACCCCCTACCAAGGCGGGGGGTCTAGCACAGATACGCAGTATTTT. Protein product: CASSTPYQGGGSSTDTQYF.

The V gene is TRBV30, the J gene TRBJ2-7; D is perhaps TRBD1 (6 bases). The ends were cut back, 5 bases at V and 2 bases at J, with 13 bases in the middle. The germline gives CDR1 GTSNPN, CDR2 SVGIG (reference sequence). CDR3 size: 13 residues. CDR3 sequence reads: CAWAPGEAYEQYF. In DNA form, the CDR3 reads TGTGCCTGGGCCCCAGGGGAAGCCTACGAGCAGTACTTC.

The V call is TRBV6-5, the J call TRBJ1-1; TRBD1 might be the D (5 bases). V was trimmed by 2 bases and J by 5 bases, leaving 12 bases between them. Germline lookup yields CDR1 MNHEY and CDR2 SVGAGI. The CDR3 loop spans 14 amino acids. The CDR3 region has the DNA TGTGCCAGCAGTTACATCGGGGGAGGAACTGAAGCTTTCTTT. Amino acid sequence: CASSYIGGGTEAFF.

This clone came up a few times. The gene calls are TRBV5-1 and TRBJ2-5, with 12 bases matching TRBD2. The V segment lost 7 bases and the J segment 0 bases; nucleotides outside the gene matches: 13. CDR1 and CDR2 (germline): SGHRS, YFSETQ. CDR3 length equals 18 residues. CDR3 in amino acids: CASGGLAGSGKHQETQYF. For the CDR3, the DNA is TGCGCCAGCGGTGGACTAGCGGGGTCGGGGAAGCACCAAGAGACCCAGTACTTC.

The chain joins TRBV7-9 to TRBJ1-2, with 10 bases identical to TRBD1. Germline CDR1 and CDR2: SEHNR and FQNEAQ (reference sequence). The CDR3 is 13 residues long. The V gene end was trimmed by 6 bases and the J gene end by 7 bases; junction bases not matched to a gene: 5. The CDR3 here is CASRRQGAGGYTF. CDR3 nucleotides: TGTGCCAGCAGGCGACAGGGGGCTGGTGGCTACACCTTC.

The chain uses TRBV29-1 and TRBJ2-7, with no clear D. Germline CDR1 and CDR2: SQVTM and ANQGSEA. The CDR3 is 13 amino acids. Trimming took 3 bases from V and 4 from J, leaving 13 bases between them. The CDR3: CSVEADLPYEQYF. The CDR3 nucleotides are TGCAGCGTTGAGGCGGATCTCCCATACGAGCAGTACTTC.

CDR3 region: CSARTGDSYEQYF. CDR3 sequence (DNA): TGCAGCGCCCGGACAGGGGATTCCTACGAGCAGTACTTC. The chain joins TRBV29-1 to TRBJ2-7; 9 positions match TRBD1. There are 13 residues in the CDR3. Germline lookup yields CDR1 SQVTM and CDR2 ANQGSEA. Trimming cost V 7 bases and J 1 base; bases outside gene matches: 5.

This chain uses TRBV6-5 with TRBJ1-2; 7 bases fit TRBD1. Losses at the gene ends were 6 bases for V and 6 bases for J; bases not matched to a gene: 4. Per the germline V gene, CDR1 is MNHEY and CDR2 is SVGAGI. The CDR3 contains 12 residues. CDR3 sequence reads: CASRTGQNGYTF. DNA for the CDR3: TGTGCCAGCAGAACGGGACAGAATGGCTACACCTTC.

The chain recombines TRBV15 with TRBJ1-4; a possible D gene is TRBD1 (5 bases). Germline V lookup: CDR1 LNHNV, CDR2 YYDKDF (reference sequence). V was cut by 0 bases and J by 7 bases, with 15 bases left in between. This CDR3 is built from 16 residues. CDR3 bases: TGTGCCACCAGCAGAGATCTCGACCGGGGCGGTGAAAAACTGTTTTTT. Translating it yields CATSRDLDRGGEKLFF. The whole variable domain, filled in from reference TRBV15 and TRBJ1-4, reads DAMVIQNPRYQVTQFGKPVTLSCSQTLNHNVMYWYQQKSSQAPKLLFHYYDKDFNNEADTPDNFQSRRPNTSFCFLDIRSPGLGDTAMYLCATSRDLDRGGEKLFFGSGTQLSVL.

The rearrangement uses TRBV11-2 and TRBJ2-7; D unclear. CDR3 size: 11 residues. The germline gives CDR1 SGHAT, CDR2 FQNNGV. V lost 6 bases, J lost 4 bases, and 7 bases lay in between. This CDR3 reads CASRNSYEQYF. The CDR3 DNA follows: TGTGCCAGCAGGAATTCATACGAGCAGTACTTC.

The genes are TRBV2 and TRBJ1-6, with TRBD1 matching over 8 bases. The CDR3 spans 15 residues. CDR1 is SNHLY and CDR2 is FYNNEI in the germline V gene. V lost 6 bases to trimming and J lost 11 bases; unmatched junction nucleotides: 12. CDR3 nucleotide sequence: TGTGCCAGCAGGGGGGATCGACAGGGGCCGACACCCCTCCACTTT. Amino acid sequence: CASRGDRQGPTPLHF.

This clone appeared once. CDR3 loop: CASSFYPTSYNSPLHF. The DNA of the CDR3 is TGCGCCAGCAGCTTCTACCCTACATCCTATAATTCACCCCTCCACTTT. The rearrangement joins TRBV5-1 to TRBJ1-6; D is unresolved. The CDR3 extends over 16 amino acids. Germline assignment: CDR1 SGHRS and CDR2 YFSETQ. V was clipped by 2 bases and J by 1 base, with 10 bases between them.

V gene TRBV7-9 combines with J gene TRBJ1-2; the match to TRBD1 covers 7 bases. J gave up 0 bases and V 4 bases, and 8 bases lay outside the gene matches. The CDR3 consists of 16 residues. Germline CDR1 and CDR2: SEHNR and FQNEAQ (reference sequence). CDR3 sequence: CASSSSGGQTNYGYTF. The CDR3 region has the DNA TGTGCCAGCAGCTCATCGGGGGGACAGACTAACTATGGCTACACCTTC.